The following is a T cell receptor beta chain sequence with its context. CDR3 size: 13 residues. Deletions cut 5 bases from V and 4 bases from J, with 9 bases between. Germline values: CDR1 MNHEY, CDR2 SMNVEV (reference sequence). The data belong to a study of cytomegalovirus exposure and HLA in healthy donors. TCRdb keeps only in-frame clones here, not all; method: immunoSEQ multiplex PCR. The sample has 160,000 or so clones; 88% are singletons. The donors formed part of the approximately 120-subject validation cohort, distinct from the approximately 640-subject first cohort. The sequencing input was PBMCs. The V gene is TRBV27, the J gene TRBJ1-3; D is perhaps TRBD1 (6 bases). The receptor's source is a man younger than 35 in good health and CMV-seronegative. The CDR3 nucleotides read TGTGCCAGCAGTGCCACAGGGGGAAACACCATATATTTT. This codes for CASSATGGNTIYF.